The clone carrying this T cell receptor (beta chain) was found a few times. Its target is unknown. The authors prepared the TCRbeta library with unique molecular identifiers. TCRdb re-called the PCR reads through MiXCR, storing one row per CDR3 protein. In the table there are about 420,000 distinct CDR3 sequences, 15% to 20% of which are singletons. The sample comes from a study of T-cell reconstitution after alpha-beta-depleted transplantation in children. Study conclusions and caveats: Newly made T cells mostly supplied T-cell counts and diversity one year after transplant. Where alpha-beta T cells came from about two months after transplant was reportedly several hundred expanded graft clones. For some patients, TCRbeta diversity was high at day 60 because of recipient T cells and thymic progenitors that survived.

J gave up 0 bases and V 3 bases, and 3 bases lay outside the gene matches. Germline V lookup: CDR1 WNHNN, CDR2 SYGVQD (reference sequence). The CDR3 has 15 amino acids. The TCR originated in a boy under two years old who had a stem cell transplant for Wiskott-Aldrich syndrome, so the T cells may come from the graft donor. The genes are TRBV10-1 and TRBJ2-7; TRBD1 matches 9 bases. The sample here was PBMCs, mostly from graft donor cells, taken 360 days after TCRalphabeta/CD19-depleted stem cell transplant. The CDR3 sequence is CASSEGTGRSYEQYF. For the CDR3, the DNA is TGCGCCAGCAGTGAAGGGACAGGGCGCTCCTACGAGCAGTACTTC.